These T cell receptor beta chains were read from a single sample in a study of regulatory T cells in long-lasting Graves disease. One entry per CDR3 protein, called by TCRdb with MiXCR from the multiplex PCR reads. The sample has 400,000 or so distinct CDR3 sequences, about a quarter seen once. The sample consisted of peripheral blood mononuclear cells (PBMCs), taken when the disease was refractory, from a patient treated with antithyroid drugs. The origin of the receptors is a female donor with Graves disease. The CDR3 runs from the conserved cysteine through the conserved F or W. D genes are given only for firm matches. Not every row has a clone size; where given, it reads once, few, many or a size class.

d_call | clone_size | j_call | v_call | cdr3_nt | cdr3_aa
TRBD2 | few | TRBJ2-2 | TRBV6-1 | TGTGCCAGCAGTGAACGCCGTCTAGCGGGGCGGAACACCGGGGAGCTGTTTTTT | CASSERRLAGRNTGELFF
- | - | TRBJ1-1 | TRBV6-1 | TGTGCCAGCAGCGTACAGGGAGCCCCTGAAGCTTTCTTT | CASSVQGAPEAFF
TRBD2 | many | TRBJ2-1 | TRBV12-3/TRBV12-4 | TGTGCCAGCAGGACCGGGACTAGCGGTTACAATGAGCAGTTCTTC | CASRTGTSGYNEQFF
- | - | TRBJ2-7 | TRBV20-1 | TGCAGTGCTAGAGATTTGTTCGGGCTAACTCTCCACGAGCAGTACTTC | CSARDLFGLTLHEQYF
- | many | TRBJ1-4 | TRBV20-1 | TGCAGTGCTGGTGTTGGGTCCCCTAATGAAAAACTGTTTTTT | CSAGVGSPNEKLFF
- | few | TRBJ2-5 | TRBV7-2 | TGTGCCAGCAGCTTGGGATCAGGGGGGGGACAAGAGACCCAGTACTTC | CASSLGSGGGQETQYF
TRBD1 | few | TRBJ1-1 | TRBV3-1 | TGTGCCAGCAGCCAAGGGAGGGGGCAGACGAACACTGAAGCTTTCTTT | CASSQGRGQTNTEAFF
TRBD2 | - | TRBJ2-7 | TRBV7-3 | TGTGCCAGCAGCTTTAGTACTAGCGGGAGCCGCGAGCAGTACTTC | CASSFSTSGSREQYF
TRBD1 | - | TRBJ2-7 | TRBV2 | TGTGCCAGCAGGGACAGGGGTTACTACGAGCAGTACTTC | CASRDRGYYEQYF
- | many | TRBJ1-1 | TRBV20-1 | TGCAGTGCTAGGGGACCGCGGAACACTGAAGCTTTCTTT | CSARGPRNTEAFF
- | few | TRBJ1-4 | TRBV5-1 | TGCGCCAGCCGACGGTATGCAACTAATGAAAAACTGTTTTTT | CASRRYATNEKLFF
TRBD2 | few | TRBJ2-2 | TRBV7-9 | TGTGCCAGCAGCAATCCGACTAGCGGTTACACCGGGGAGCTGTTTTTT | CASSNPTSGYTGELFF
- | - | TRBJ2-2 | TRBV7-8 | TGTGCCAGCAGCCCCGAGGCTGTCACCGGGGAGCTGTTTTTT | CASSPEAVTGELFF
- | few | TRBJ2-7 | TRBV12-3/TRBV12-4 | TGTGCCAGCAGTCCAGGGGCGGGAGAAGCCAACGAGCAGTACTTC | CASSPGAGEANEQYF
- | many | TRBJ2-7 | TRBV28 | TGTGCCAGCACCTTGGGCCCCCCAGGGAGCTCCTACGAGCAGTACTTC | CASTLGPPGSSYEQYF
- | many | TRBJ1-1 | TRBV6-1 | TGTGCCAGCAGACCCCTTTTGTCGCGAAAGAACACTGAAGCTTTCTTT | CASRPLLSRKNTEAFF
- | - | TRBJ1-1 | TRBV5-1 | TGCGCCAGCAGCCCTGGGGGGGGTTACCCTGAAGCTTTCTTT | CASSPGGGYPEAFF
- | - | TRBJ1-1 | TRBV5-5 | TGTGCCAGCAGCTTAAGAAAGGTCAACACTGAAGCTTTCTTT | CASSLRKVNTEAFF
TRBD2 | few | TRBJ2-7 | TRBV19 | TGTGCCAGTAGTATCCCTCCTCCGGACGGGAGGAGGGAGCAGTACTTC | CASSIPPPDGRREQYF
TRBD2 | - | TRBJ2-5 | TRBV6-1 | TGTGCCAGCAGTGAAGTTAATAGCGGGAGTATCGAGACCCAGTACTTC | CASSEVNSGSIETQYF